This is a list of T cell receptor beta chains from one sample in a study of beta chain features in type 1 diabetes. The protocol was immunoSEQ multiplex PCR, while the TCRdb copy is restricted to in-frame clones and leaves out a portion. The profile shows around 310,000 clones, roughly 13% of them singletons. Sequences were obtained from naive CD4+ T cells from blood. Every receptor here comes from a woman between 18 and 29 years old with type 1 diabetes. CDR3s include the opening cysteine and the closing phenylalanine or tryptophan. D genes are given only for firm matches. The size field is filled for only some rows; it gives once, few, many or a size class.

length: 11; V: TRBV28; D: TRBD1; size: -; J: TRBJ1-1; CDR3: CASSFEGAAFF; DNA: TGTGCCAGCAGTTTTGAGGGGGCGGCTTTCTTT
length: 15; V: TRBV7-9; D: -; size: few; J: TRBJ1-5; CDR3: CASSRIGSGNQPQHF; DNA: TGTGCCAGCAGCCGAATTGGTTCGGGCAATCAGCCCCAGCATTTT
length: 17; V: TRBV30; D: TRBD2; size: few; J: TRBJ2-1; CDR3: CAWSSPGRREGYNEQFF; DNA: TGTGCCTGGAGTTCGCCCGGGAGGCGGGAGGGCTACAATGAGCAGTTCTTC
length: 18; V: TRBV28; D: -; size: -; J: TRBJ2-7; CDR3: CASSPLNPGLHPSYEQYF; DNA: TGTGCCAGCAGTCCCTTAAATCCCGGACTCCACCCCTCCTACGAGCAGTACTTC
length: 13; V: TRBV4-3; D: -; size: -; J: TRBJ2-1; CDR3: CASSQDLYNEQFF; DNA: TGCGCCAGCAGCCAAGACCTCTACAATGAGCAGTTCTTC
length: 16; V: TRBV14; D: -; size: -; J: TRBJ1-3; CDR3: CASSLQQAASGNTIYF; DNA: TGTGCCAGCAGCCTTCAACAGGCGGCCTCTGGAAACACCATATATTTT
length: 14; V: TRBV30; D: -; size: -; J: TRBJ1-3; CDR3: CAWTLESSGNTIYF; DNA: TGTGCCTGGACCCTTGAGAGCTCTGGAAACACCATATATTTT
length: 15; V: TRBV4-3; D: -; size: -; J: TRBJ2-1; CDR3: CASSQDFQSYNEQFF; DNA: TGCGCCAGCAGCCAAGATTTCCAGTCCTACAATGAGCAGTTCTTC
length: 12; V: TRBV7-9; D: -; size: -; J: TRBJ1-1; CDR3: CASSLGGPRAFF; DNA: TGTGCCAGCAGCTTGGGGGGTCCCAGGGCTTTCTTT
length: 15; V: TRBV18; D: TRBD1; size: few; J: TRBJ1-1; CDR3: CASSPGTGLRAEAFF; DNA: TGTGCCAGCTCACCAGGGACAGGGTTGAGGGCTGAAGCTTTCTTT
length: 15; V: TRBV19; D: TRBD1; size: -; J: TRBJ1-1; CDR3: CASIRQGVMNTEAFF; DNA: TGTGCCAGTATTCGACAGGGCGTCATGAACACTGAAGCTTTCTTT
length: 15; V: TRBV28; D: -; size: -; J: TRBJ1-2; CDR3: CASSSAGIGTYGYTF; DNA: TGTGCCAGCAGTTCTGCAGGGATTGGAACCTATGGCTACACCTTC
length: 19; V: TRBV4-3; D: TRBD2; size: -; J: TRBJ2-2; CDR3: CASSQISSGTRGRTGELFF; DNA: TGCGCCAGCAGCCAAATTAGTTCCGGGACTAGAGGGCGCACCGGGGAGCTGTTTTTT
length: 18; V: TRBV4-1; D: TRBD2; size: -; J: TRBJ2-5; CDR3: CASSQKGLASGHQETQYF; DNA: TGCGCCAGCAGCCAAAAGGGGTTGGCTAGCGGGCACCAAGAGACCCAGTACTTC
length: 16; V: TRBV7-2; D: TRBD1; size: few; J: TRBJ1-1; CDR3: CASSFWTGTMNTEAFF; DNA: TGTGCCAGCAGCTTTTGGACAGGGACAATGAACACTGAAGCTTTCTTT
length: 18; V: TRBV21-1; D: -; size: few; J: TRBJ2-7; CDR3: CASSISPGTSGRNYEQYF; DNA: TGTGCCAGCAGCATCTCTCCTGGGACTAGCGGGAGAAACTACGAGCAGTACTTC
length: 19; V: TRBV7-9; D: -; size: few; J: TRBJ2-6; CDR3: CASSLVFRGFFSGANVLTF; DNA: TGTGCCAGCAGCTTAGTTTTCAGGGGCTTCTTCTCTGGGGCCAACGTCCTGACTTTC
length: 13; V: TRBV29-1; D: TRBD1; size: many; J: TRBJ2-1; CDR3: CSVAGGPGDEQFF; DNA: TGCAGCGTTGCAGGGGGCCCTGGGGATGAGCAGTTCTTC
length: 14; V: TRBV11-2; D: -; size: -; J: TRBJ1-2; CDR3: CASSLGPGVDGYTF; DNA: TGTGCCAGCAGCTTAGGGCCGGGGGTGGATGGCTACACCTTC
length: 14; V: TRBV5-1; D: TRBD1; size: -; J: TRBJ1-2; CDR3: CASSLVTGSHGYTF; DNA: TGCGCCAGCAGCTTGGTGACAGGGTCCCATGGCTACACCTTC
length: 14; V: TRBV5-1; D: -; size: few; J: TRBJ1-1; CDR3: CASSFRGRDTEAFF; DNA: TGCGCCAGCAGCTTTAGGGGAAGGGACACTGAAGCTTTCTTT
length: 17; V: TRBV11-2; D: TRBD2; size: few; J: TRBJ2-1; CDR3: CASSPGTSPKAYNEQFF; DNA: TGTGCCAGCAGCCCCGGGACTAGCCCGAAGGCCTACAATGAGCAGTTCTTC
length: 14; V: TRBV29-1; D: TRBD2; size: -; J: TRBJ2-3; CDR3: CSNTLAGGSDTQYF; DNA: TGCAGCAACACGTTAGCGGGAGGGTCAGATACGCAGTATTTT
length: 14; V: TRBV15; D: TRBD2; size: few; J: TRBJ2-1; CDR3: CATSRDPSGAARFF; DNA: TGTGCCACCAGCAGAGACCCTAGCGGCGCGGCCCGGTTCTTC
length: 17; V: TRBV4-1; D: -; size: few; J: TRBJ1-2; CDR3: CASSQGLPGGPHYGYTF; DNA: TGCGCCAGCAGCCAAGGGCTACCGGGAGGGCCTCACTATGGCTACACCTTC
length: 19; V: TRBV7-9; D: TRBD2; size: -; J: TRBJ2-3; CDR3: CASSLPLGLAGVYTDTQYF; DNA: TGTGCCAGCAGCTTACCATTAGGACTAGCGGGAGTCTATACAGATACGCAGTATTTT
length: 15; V: TRBV5-6; D: -; size: -; J: TRBJ1-5; CDR3: CASSLGQFNHQPQHF; DNA: TGTGCCAGCAGCCTTGGACAGTTCAATCATCAGCCCCAGCATTTT
length: 13; V: TRBV29-1; D: TRBD1; size: few; J: TRBJ1-4; CDR3: CSVDRGRGEKLFF; DNA: TGCAGCGTTGACAGGGGGCGCGGTGAAAAACTGTTTTTT
length: 13; V: TRBV25-1; D: TRBD1; size: few; J: TRBJ1-2; CDR3: CASSERDRRGYTF; DNA: TGTGCCAGCAGTGAGCGGGACAGGCGCGGCTACACCTTC
length: 14; V: TRBV5-1; D: TRBD2; size: few; J: TRBJ2-1; CDR3: CASSSGTSGTGQFF; DNA: TGCGCCAGCAGCTCCGGGACTAGCGGGACTGGGCAGTTCTTC
length: 11; V: TRBV7-2; D: -; size: -; J: TRBJ1-1; CDR3: CASSLGSGAFF; DNA: TGTGCCAGCAGCTTAGGGTCCGGAGCTTTCTTT
length: 11; V: TRBV29-1; D: TRBD1; size: few; J: TRBJ2-5; CDR3: CSGGDRETQYF; DNA: TGCAGCGGGGGGGACAGGGAGACCCAGTACTTC
length: 13; V: TRBV12-5; D: -; size: -; J: TRBJ2-5; CDR3: CASGQGYQETQYF; DNA: TGTGCTAGTGGTCAGGGGTACCAAGAGACCCAGTACTTC
length: 15; V: TRBV7-2; D: -; size: -; J: TRBJ2-1; CDR3: CASSSVAVRNNEQFF; DNA: TGTGCCAGCAGCTCCGTGGCGGTACGCAACAATGAGCAGTTCTTC
length: 15; V: TRBV7-9; D: TRBD2; size: -; J: TRBJ2-1; CDR3: CASSLAGVSYNEQFF; DNA: TGTGCCAGCAGCCTAGCGGGAGTTTCCTACAATGAGCAGTTCTTC
length: 15; V: TRBV7-9; D: TRBD2; size: -; J: TRBJ2-5; CDR3: CASSTGLAPQETQYF; DNA: TGTGCCAGCAGCACCGGACTAGCGCCTCAAGAGACCCAGTACTTC
length: 14; V: TRBV19; D: TRBD2; size: -; J: TRBJ2-7; CDR3: CASSMAGVIHEQYF; DNA: TGTGCCAGTAGTATGGCGGGAGTTATCCACGAGCAGTACTTC
length: 13; V: TRBV7-6; D: -; size: -; J: TRBJ2-1; CDR3: CASSLSNGYEQFF; DNA: TGTGCCAGCAGCTTAAGTAATGGCTATGAGCAGTTCTTC
length: 13; V: TRBV29-1; D: -; size: few; J: TRBJ2-3; CDR3: CSVEGHGVRAQYF; DNA: TGCAGCGTTGAAGGTCACGGAGTCCGAGCGCAGTATTTT
length: 15; V: TRBV15; D: TRBD2; size: few; J: TRBJ2-1; CDR3: CATSLRLAGWNEQFF; DNA: TGTGCCACCAGCCTGCGACTAGCGGGTTGGAATGAGCAGTTCTTC
length: 15; V: TRBV6-5; D: -; size: few; J: TRBJ2-4; CDR3: CASSYGSSSKNIQYF; DNA: TGTGCCAGCAGTTACGGGAGTTCTTCCAAAAACATTCAGTACTTC
length: 15; V: TRBV18; D: -; size: few; J: TRBJ1-1; CDR3: CASSPNWEGNTEAFF; DNA: TGTGCCAGCTCACCGAACTGGGAGGGGAACACTGAAGCTTTCTTT
length: 13; V: TRBV2; D: -; size: few; J: TRBJ1-1; CDR3: CASRQYQNTEAFF; DNA: TGTGCCAGCAGACAGTATCAGAACACTGAAGCTTTCTTT
length: 14; V: TRBV4-1; D: TRBD1; size: -; J: TRBJ1-2; CDR3: CASSPGQGNYGYTF; DNA: TGCGCCAGCAGCCCGGGACAGGGGAACTATGGCTACACCTTC
length: 15; V: TRBV5-1; D: TRBD1; size: -; J: TRBJ1-2; CDR3: CASSFGQDRNYGYTF; DNA: TGCGCCAGCAGTTTCGGACAGGACCGTAACTATGGCTACACCTTC
length: 16; V: TRBV10-2; D: TRBD2; size: -; J: TRBJ2-2; CDR3: CASSGSGSGFTGELFF; DNA: TGCGCCAGCAGCGGGAGCGGGAGCGGTTTCACCGGGGAGCTGTTTTTT
length: 16; V: TRBV18; D: TRBD1; size: -; J: TRBJ1-4; CDR3: CASSLNPTGGNEKLFF; DNA: TGTGCCAGCTCACTAAACCCGACAGGGGGTAATGAAAAACTGTTTTTT
length: 16; V: TRBV19; D: TRBD2; size: few; J: TRBJ2-1; CDR3: CASSIRPSGIRDEQFF; DNA: TGTGCCAGTAGTATTCGCCCTAGCGGGATAAGGGATGAGCAGTTCTTC
length: 15; V: TRBV5-6; D: -; size: -; J: TRBJ2-5; CDR3: CASSSTGGVRETQYF; DNA: TGTGCCAGCAGCTCGACCGGCGGCGTGCGGGAGACCCAGTACTTC
length: 13; V: TRBV30; D: -; size: -; J: TRBJ1-5; CDR3: CAWSVEQNQPQHF; DNA: TGTGCCTGGAGTGTGGAACAGAATCAGCCCCAGCATTTT
length: 16; V: TRBV5-4; D: -; size: -; J: TRBJ1-1; CDR3: CASRLRPWGRTTEAFF; DNA: TGTGCCAGCAGATTACGCCCGTGGGGGCGGACCACTGAAGCTTTCTTT
length: 15; V: TRBV18; D: TRBD2; size: -; J: TRBJ2-7; CDR3: CASSPSASGSYEQYF; DNA: TGTGCCAGCTCACCCTCGGCTAGCGGGTCCTACGAGCAGTACTTC
length: 14; V: TRBV28; D: TRBD1; size: few; J: TRBJ1-2; CDR3: CASSAGQMIYGYTF; DNA: TGTGCCAGCAGTGCGGGACAGATGATCTATGGCTACACCTTC
length: 15; V: TRBV28; D: TRBD2; size: few; J: TRBJ2-1; CDR3: CATSGPGGAYNEQFF; DNA: TGTGCCACCTCCGGTCCCGGGGGGGCCTACAATGAGCAGTTCTTC
length: 14; V: TRBV5-4; D: -; size: -; J: TRBJ2-3; CDR3: CASSSRSSTDTQYF; DNA: TGTGCCAGCAGCAGTCGGTCTAGCACAGATACGCAGTATTTT
length: 15; V: TRBV30; D: -; size: -; J: TRBJ1-5; CDR3: CAWSVRGLLRQPQHF; DNA: TGTGCCTGGAGTGTACGAGGACTTTTGAGGCAGCCCCAGCATTTT
length: 13; V: TRBV11-3; D: -; size: -; J: TRBJ2-3; CDR3: CATEQGTADTQYF; DNA: TGTGCCACGGAGCAGGGAACGGCAGATACGCAGTATTTT
length: 16; V: TRBV12-5; D: TRBD1; size: -; J: TRBJ2-1; CDR3: CASGYETGTLYNEQFF; DNA: TGTGCTAGTGGCTACGAGACAGGGACCCTCTACAATGAGCAGTTCTTC
length: 15; V: TRBV6-5; D: TRBD1; size: -; J: TRBJ1-2; CDR3: CASSLQGRANYGYTF; DNA: TGTGCCAGCAGCCTACAGGGGCGCGCTAACTATGGCTACACCTTC
length: 14; V: TRBV2; D: -; size: -; J: TRBJ2-7; CDR3: CASSWLRGLNEQYF; DNA: TGTGCCAGCAGTTGGCTCAGGGGTCTAAACGAGCAGTACTTC